This T cell receptor beta chain was obtained from a study of T cell responses to AZD1222 COVID-19 vaccine. Study details: Second-dose timings of about 4 or about 12 weeks were pooled. Broader study findings: Nearly half of spike-specific TCRs reportedly target variant regions that are unmutated in the B.1.351 and B.1.1.7 variants. Among those given AZD1222, only 5 to 7 were seropositive at baseline.

Generated by immunoSEQ multiplex PCR, the TCRdb table keeps only in-frame clones and is missing some. The table shows 110,000 or so clones, with about 89% occurring only once. The germline CDR1 and CDR2 sequences are SGHDT and YYEEEE. J gave up 4 bases and V 2 bases, and 3 bases lay outside the gene matches. The CDR3 covers 14 residues. With regard to this clone: As yet, its antigen is unknown.

The sequences come from peripheral blood, collected on day 0 of AZD1222 vaccination. This chain uses TRBV5-6 with TRBJ2-7; 10 bases are shared with TRBD2. The source is an adult in good health. CDR3 in DNA: TGTGCCAGCAGCTTAGCGGGAGGGATTTACGAGCAGTACTTC. It specifies CASSLAGGIYEQYF.